One and the same sample provided the 18 T cell receptor beta chains below, sequenced in a study of blood T cell repertoires in COVID-19. Assay used: immunoSEQ multiplex PCR; TCRdb lists only in-frame clones, some missing. The sample holds 200,000 to 300,000 clones, approximately 85% seen once. The specimen was peripheral blood. The receptors were sampled from a woman in her seventies with acute or convalescent COVID-19.

As regards this clone: At the DNA level, this CDR3 is encoded by other sequences in the same sample as well. The chain employs TRBV27 and TRBJ2-7; TRBD1 is a possible D gene (5 bases). Germline loops: CDR1 MNHEY, CDR2 SMNVEV (reference sequence). Trimming left V 2 bases short and J 2 bases short, with 7 bases between. The CDR3 covers 13 residues. CDR3 coding DNA: TGTGCCAGCAGTTTACAGGGTGCCTACGAGCAGTACTTC. Translated: CASSLQGAYEQYF.

CDR3 residues: CASSVDVTDTEAFF. CDR3 nucleotides: TGTGCCAGCAGCGTAGACGTTACAGACACTGAAGCTTTCTTT. The chain recombines TRBV9 with TRBJ1-1, with no clear D. There are 14 residues in the CDR3. The germline gives CDR1 SGDLS, CDR2 YYNGEE. Trimming took off 0 bases at V and 3 bases at J, with 9 bases between the two ends.

The rearrangement uses TRBV11-3 and TRBJ2-5, with D possibly being TRBD1 (5 bases). CDR3 length: 17 residues. Trimming removed 0 bases from V and 1 base from J, with 15 bases in between. Germline V gene sequence: CDR1 SGHNT, CDR2 YENEEA. The CDR3 reads CASSLEVWTSPQETQYF. The CDR3, as DNA: TGTGCCAGCAGCTTAGAGGTATGGACATCCCCCCAAGAGACCCAGTACTTC.

The rearrangement links TRBV9 to TRBJ2-1; D is possibly TRBD2 (5 bases). Germline-derived CDR1 and CDR2 are SGDLS and YYNGEE. This CDR3 comprises 15 residues. Trimming removed 2 bases at V and 5 bases at J, with 14 bases between. The CDR3 loop reads CASSVGLAENNEQFF. The CDR3 DNA sequence: TGTGCCAGCAGCGTTGGACTGGCAGAGAACAATGAGCAGTTCTTC.

The chain recombines TRBV6-5 with TRBJ1-5, with D unclear. CDR3 length equals 13 residues. The germline gives CDR1 MNHEY, CDR2 SVGAGI. V lost 5 bases and J 4 bases, leaving 9 bases between the germline ends. The CDR3 DNA is TGTGCCAGCAGTCCTCTTATTAATCAGCCCCAGCATTTT. It specifies CASSPLINQPQHF.

The DNA of the CDR3 is TGCGCCAGCACCCTATTGGGGACAGGTTACACCGGGGAGCTGTTTTTT. This codes for CASTLLGTGYTGELFF. The rearrangement joins TRBV5-1 to TRBJ2-2, with 8 bases fitting TRBD1. In germline, CDR1 is SGHRS, CDR2 YFSETQ. CDR3 length equals 16 residues. The V and J ends lost 6 bases and 3 bases, in that order; junction bases with no gene match: 10.

The rearrangement uses TRBV29-1 and TRBJ2-3; 11 bases fit TRBD2. Per germline, CDR1 SQVTM and CDR2 ANQGSEA. Trimming cost V 2 bases and J 7 bases; bases outside gene matches: 5. The CDR3 runs to 14 residues. The CDR3: CSVEKTSGGYTQYF. The CDR3 DNA sequence: TGCAGCGTTGAAAAAACTAGCGGGGGCTATACGCAGTATTTT.

This rearrangement joins TRBV11-3 to TRBJ2-3, with 7 positions matching TRBD2. The CDR3 is 13 amino acids. V lost 5 bases to trimming and J lost 4 bases; unmatched junction nucleotides: 3. In germline, CDR1 is SGHNT, CDR2 YENEEA. The CDR3 region is CASSPGGADTQYF. CDR3 sequence (DNA): TGTGCCAGCAGCCCTGGGGGGGCAGATACGCAGTATTTT.

The chain joins TRBV2 to TRBJ1-1; D gene uncertain. Per the germline V gene, CDR1 is SNHLY and CDR2 is FYNNEI. The CDR3 is 13 residues long. The V end lost 8 bases, the J end lost 5 bases, and 15 bases lay between the germline ends. CDR3 sequence reads: CASRVQRRTEAFF. CDR3 DNA sequence: TGTGCCAGCCGGGTACAAAGAAGAACTGAAGCTTTCTTT.

The rearrangement links TRBV11-3 to TRBJ1-6, with TRBD1 as a possible D gene (5 bases). Trimming removed 5 bases at V and 6 bases at J, with 11 bases between. CDR1 is SGHNT and CDR2 is YENEEA in the germline V gene. This CDR3 has 14 amino acids. The CDR3 DNA follows: TGTGCCAGCAGCCTCGGGGGAGGTAATTCACCCCTCCACTTT. Translation gives CASSLGGGNSPLHF.

This clone came up a few times. V and J are TRBV9 and TRBJ2-3; possible D gene TRBD2, 6 bases. Deletions cut 4 bases from V and 2 bases from J, with 20 bases between. CDR3 length: 17 amino acids. Germline-derived CDR1 and CDR2 are SGDLS and YYNGEE. The CDR3: CASSPGRGGRITDTQYF. The CDR3 DNA reads as TGTGCCAGCAGCCCTGGAAGGGGAGGCAGGATCACAGATACGCAGTATTTT.

This clone was found once. The gene calls are TRBV27 and TRBJ1-1; weak D call: TRBD1 (5 bases). Trimming took 3 bases from V and 1 from J, leaving 9 bases between them. The V gene's germline CDR1 is MNHEY and CDR2 SMNVEV (reference sequence). The CDR3 has 14 amino acids. The CDR3 region is CASSFRQTNTEAFF. As DNA, the CDR3 is TGTGCCAGCAGTTTTAGACAGACGAACACTGAAGCTTTCTTT.

The sample holds many counts of this clone. The chain combines TRBV30 with TRBJ1-2; 8 bases agree with TRBD1. The CDR3 loop spans 13 amino acids. The germline V gene has CDR1 GTSNPN and CDR2 SVGIG (reference sequence). J lost 4 bases, V lost 5 bases, and 6 bases had no gene match. The CDR3 sequence: CAWHRDRPYGYTF. In nucleotides, the CDR3 is TGTGCCTGGCACCGGGACAGGCCCTATGGCTACACCTTC. The whole variable domain, remainder taken from reference TRBV30 and TRBJ1-2, is SQTIHQWPATLVQPVGSPLSLECTVEGTSNPNLYWYRQAAGRGLQLLFYSVGIGQISSEVPQNLSASRPQDRQFILSSKKLLLSDSGFYLCAWHRDRPYGYTFGSGTRLTVV.

The chain uses TRBV19 and TRBJ2-7, with D maybe TRBD2 (6 bases). The V and J ends lost 9 bases and 1 base respectively, with 22 bases between them. The CDR3 sequence is 16 residues long. The germline gives CDR1 LNHDA, CDR2 SQIVND (reference sequence). The CDR3 is CASTRGGTGTSYEQYF. DNA of the CDR3: TGTGCCAGCACGAGGGGCGGGACGGGTACTTCCTACGAGCAGTACTTC.

The rearrangement joins TRBV3-1 (or the pseudogene TRBV3-2) to TRBJ2-3; D is unclear. V lost 4 bases to trimming and J lost 8 bases, with 19 bases between them. Per the germline V gene, CDR1 is LGHDT and CDR2 is YNNKEL (reference sequence). The CDR3 has 15 amino acids. CDR3 loop: CASSPTSDTIGTQYF. The DNA of the CDR3 is TGTGCCAGCAGCCCGACCTCTGACACAATCGGTACGCAGTATTTT.

The chain joins TRBV7-6 to TRBJ2-2; 16 bases are shared with TRBD2. Trimming at V came to 4 bases and at J to 6 bases, leaving 8 bases not matched to a gene. This CDR3 comprises 18 residues. CDR1 SGHVS and CDR2 FNYEAQ come from the germline V gene. The CDR3 DNA reads as TGTGCCAGCAGCTCGGGACTAGCGGGGGGGCCATACGCCGGGGAGCTGTTTTTT. Translated, it gives CASSSGLAGGPYAGELFF.

The V call is TRBV15, the J call TRBJ1-4; weak D call: TRBD1 (5 bases). Germline-derived CDR1 and CDR2 are LNHNV and YYDKDF (reference sequence). The CDR3 contains 13 residues. V lost 5 bases, J lost 8 bases, and 12 bases lay in between. The CDR3 DNA reads TGTGCCACCAGCCAAGGGGATGGGGAAAAACTGTTTTTT. Translated: CATSQGDGEKLFF.

The rearrangement uses TRBV6-5 and TRBJ1-1; D unresolved. The CDR3 length is 13 residues. Germline lookup yields CDR1 MNHEY and CDR2 SVGAGI. The V gene lost 0 bases and the J gene lost 3 bases, with 5 bases spanning the gap. CDR3 amino acids: CASSYSRYTEAFF. The CDR3 DNA reads TGTGCCAGCAGTTACTCGCGGTACACTGAAGCTTTCTTT.